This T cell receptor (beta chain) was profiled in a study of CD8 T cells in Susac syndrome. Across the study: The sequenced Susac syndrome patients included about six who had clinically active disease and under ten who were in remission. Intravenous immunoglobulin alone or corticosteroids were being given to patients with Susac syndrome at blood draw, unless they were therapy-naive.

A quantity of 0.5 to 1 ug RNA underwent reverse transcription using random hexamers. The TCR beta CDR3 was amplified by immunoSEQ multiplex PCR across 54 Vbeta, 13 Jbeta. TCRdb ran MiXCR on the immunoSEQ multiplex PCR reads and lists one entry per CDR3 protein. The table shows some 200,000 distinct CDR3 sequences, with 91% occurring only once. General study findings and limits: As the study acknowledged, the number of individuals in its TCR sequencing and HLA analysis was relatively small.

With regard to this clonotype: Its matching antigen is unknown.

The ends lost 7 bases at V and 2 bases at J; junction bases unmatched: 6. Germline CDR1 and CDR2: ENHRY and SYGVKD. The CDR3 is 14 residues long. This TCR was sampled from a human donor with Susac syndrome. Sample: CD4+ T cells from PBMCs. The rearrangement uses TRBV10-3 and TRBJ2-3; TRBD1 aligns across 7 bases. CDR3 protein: CAIKRGRYTDTQYF. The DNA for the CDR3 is TGTGCCATCAAAAGGGGGCGATACACAGATACGCAGTATTTT.